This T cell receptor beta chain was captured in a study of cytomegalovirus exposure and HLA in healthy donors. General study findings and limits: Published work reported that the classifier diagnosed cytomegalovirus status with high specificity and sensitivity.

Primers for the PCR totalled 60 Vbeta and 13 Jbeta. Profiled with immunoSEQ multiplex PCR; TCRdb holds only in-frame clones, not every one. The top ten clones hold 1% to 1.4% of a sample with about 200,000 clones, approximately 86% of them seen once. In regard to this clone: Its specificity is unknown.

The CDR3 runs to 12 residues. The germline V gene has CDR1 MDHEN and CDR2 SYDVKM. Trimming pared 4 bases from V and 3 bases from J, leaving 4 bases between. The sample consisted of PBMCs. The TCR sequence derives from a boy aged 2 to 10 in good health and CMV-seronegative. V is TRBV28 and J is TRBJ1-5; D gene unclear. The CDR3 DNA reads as TGTGCCAGCAGTTCGTTCAATCAGCCCCAGCATTTT. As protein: CASSSFNQPQHF.